These T cell receptor beta chains were read from a single sample in a study of OX40 agonist ivuxolimab in advanced cancers. Sequencing was performed with immunoSEQ multiplex PCR; in TCRdb, only in-frame clones are kept and a portion is missing. The sample shows 75,000 to 90,000 clones, roughly 92% of them seen only once. Material: CD4+ or CD8+ T cells sorted from blood, obtained in a trial of the OX40 agonist ivuxolimab. The receptors come from an adult with an advanced solid tumor such as melanoma, head and neck, liver or kidney cancer. CDR3s include the opening cysteine and the closing phenylalanine or tryptophan. D genes are given only for firm matches. The size of a clone is reported for some rows only, either as once, few or many, or as a class for expanded clones.

D,size,V,J,CDR3,DNA
TRBD2,NA,TRBV18,TRBJ2-7,CASSPRTSGSYEQYF,TGTGCCAGCTCTCCCAGGACTAGCGGGAGCTACGAGCAGTACTTC
NA,NA,TRBV2,TRBJ2-7,CASRPLEYEQYF,TGTGCCAGCAGGCCCCTCGAGTACGAGCAGTACTTC
NA,once,TRBV21-1,TRBJ2-3,CASSKELAGPTDTQYF,TGTGCCAGCAGCAAAGAACTAGCGGGTCCCACAGATACGCAGTATTTT
TRBD2,NA,TRBV5-4,TRBJ2-1,CASSLAGASGRHEQFF,TGTGCCAGCAGCTTGGCCGGGGCTAGCGGGAGGCATGAGCAGTTCTTC
TRBD1,NA,TRBV18,TRBJ2-4,CASSIGTGKNIQYF,TGTGCCAGCTCAATAGGGACAGGCAAAAACATTCAGTACTTC
NA,NA,TRBV5-8,TRBJ1-5,CASSPRWTNQPQHF,TGTGCCAGCAGCCCTCGGTGGACAAATCAGCCCCAGCATTTT
NA,NA,TRBV18,TRBJ1-4,CASSPDQGTLPNEKLFF,TGTGCCAGCTCACCAGATCAGGGGACACTGCCTAATGAAAAACTGTTTTTT
NA,NA,TRBV19,TRBJ1-1,CASSIGTYTEAFF,TGTGCCAGTAGTATAGGCACCTACACTGAAGCTTTCTTT
NA,NA,TRBV7-3,TRBJ1-1,CASGPSGGLASEAFF,TGTGCCAGCGGCCCCTCCGGGGGGCTAGCAAGTGAAGCTTTCTTT
NA,NA,TRBV6-5,TRBJ1-3,CASSYSRVGANTIYF,TGTGCCAGCAGTTACAGCCGAGTGGGGGCGAACACCATATATTTT
NA,NA,TRBV5-6,TRBJ1-6,CASSFDDSGNSPLHF,TGTGCCAGCAGCTTCGACGACAGCGGCAATTCACCCCTCCACTTT
TRBD2,NA,TRBV7-8,TRBJ2-2,CASSYRLAGGTGELFF,TGTGCCAGCAGCTACCGACTAGCGGGAGGTACCGGGGAGCTGTTTTTT
NA,few,TRBV19,TRBJ1-1,CASSPMGGNTEAFF,TGTGCCAGTAGCCCCATGGGGGGGAACACTGAAGCTTTCTTT
NA,NA,TRBV7-9,TRBJ2-4,CASSAGGYGSLAKNIQYF,TGTGCCAGCAGCGCAGGGGGATACGGGAGCCTGGCCAAAAACATTCAGTACTTC
TRBD2,NA,TRBV6-5,TRBJ2-7,CASKYSGVSYEQYF,TGTGCCAGCAAATATAGCGGGGTGTCCTACGAGCAGTACTTC
NA,NA,TRBV9,TRBJ2-2,CASSVGWGLDGELFF,TGTGCCAGCAGCGTAGGTTGGGGCTTGGACGGGGAGCTGTTTTTT
NA,NA,TRBV18,TRBJ2-3,CASSRTTNTDTQYF,TGTGCCAGCTCACGAACGACTAACACAGATACGCAGTATTTT
NA,NA,TRBV6-5,TRBJ1-5,CASSYRQTLSNQPQHF,TGTGCCAGCAGCTACCGACAGACCCTTAGCAATCAGCCCCAGCATTTT
TRBD2,NA,TRBV28,TRBJ2-7,CASSLFRLASAYEQYF,TGTGCCAGCAGTTTATTCAGACTAGCGTCCGCCTACGAGCAGTACTTC
NA,NA,TRBV30,TRBJ2-7,CAWRGHSYEQYF,TGTGCCTGGAGAGGACATTCCTACGAGCAGTACTTC
NA,NA,TRBV19,TRBJ1-4,CASSISDNGEKLFF,TGTGCCAGTAGTATTTCGGACAATGGGGAGAAACTGTTTTTT
NA,NA,TRBV6-5,TRBJ2-3,CASRWDSGADTQYF,TGTGCCAGCAGGTGGGACTCCGGAGCAGATACGCAGTATTTT
TRBD2,NA,TRBV2,TRBJ2-1,CASSGEAGGNNEQFF,TGTGCCAGCTCCGGGGAGGCGGGAGGGAACAATGAGCAGTTCTTC
NA,NA,TRBV19,TRBJ2-1,CASRDASTPDEQFF,TGTGCCAGTAGGGACGCCTCGACTCCCGACGAGCAGTTCTTC
NA,NA,TRBV9,TRBJ2-2,CASSPRVTGELFF,TGTGCCAGCAGCCCCCGGGTCACCGGGGAGCTGTTTTTT
NA,NA,TRBV19,TRBJ1-1,CASYRRGLNTEAFF,TGTGCCAGCTACCGGAGAGGGTTGAACACTGAAGCTTTCTTT
TRBD1,NA,TRBV18,TRBJ1-5,CASSPTGGITNQPQHF,TGTGCCAGCTCGCCGACAGGGGGGATCACCAATCAGCCCCAGCATTTT
NA,NA,TRBV5-1,TRBJ1-3,CASSLEHSGNTIYF,TGCGCCAGCAGCTTGGAACACTCTGGAAACACCATATATTTT
NA,NA,TRBV15,TRBJ2-2,CATSRDLGGPGTGELFF,TGTGCCACCAGCAGAGATTTGGGGGGGCCGGGCACCGGGGAGCTGTTTTTT
TRBD2,once,TRBV19,TRBJ2-1,CASSPRTSGRFDAYNEQFF,TGTGCCAGTAGTCCGCGGACTAGCGGGAGGTTCGACGCCTACAATGAGCAGTTCTTC
NA,NA,TRBV12-5,TRBJ2-7,CASGPSYEQYF,TGTGCTAGTGGCCCGTCCTACGAGCAGTACTTC
NA,NA,TRBV10-3,TRBJ1-1,CAISEGRLVGGDTEAFF,TGTGCCATCAGTGAGGGGCGACTTGTGGGTGGGGACACTGAAGCTTTCTTT